The rows below give T cell receptor beta chains drawn from one sample of a study of cytomegalovirus exposure and HLA in healthy donors. TCRdb's table, derived via immunoSEQ multiplex PCR, lists solely in-frame clones and lacks some. The top ten hold about a third of the sample, which has roughly 92,000 clones, 80% seen once. Sequencing was done on a sample of PBMCs. Source of these receptors: a man over 45 in good health and CMV-seropositive. Both conserved end residues are part of each CDR3. A D gene is named only where the DNA matches it firmly. Clone size is stated in some rows and not others, as once, few, many or a class when expanded.

TRBJ1-2	TRBV18	NA	NA	CASSPDSVEGYTF	TGTGCCAGCTCACCAGACTCGGTGGAGGGCTACACCTTC
TRBJ2-1	TRBV27	TRBD2	NA	CASSARASGYNEQFF	TGTGCCAGCAGTGCCCGCGCTAGCGGATACAATGAGCAGTTCTTC
TRBJ2-7	TRBV7-2	NA	NA	CASSLGYSPGEQYF	TGTGCCAGCAGCTTAGGTTACAGCCCAGGGGAGCAGTACTTC
TRBJ1-4	TRBV5-4	NA	NA	CASSLAAGDLNEKLFF	TGTGCCAGCAGCTTGGCCGCGGGGGATCTTAATGAAAAACTGTTTTTT
TRBJ2-7	TRBV18	NA	NA	CASSPRVSGSVYEQYF	TGTGCCAGCTCACCCCGAGTCTCGGGAAGTGTCTACGAGCAGTACTTC
TRBJ2-7	TRBV7-6	NA	few	CASSLLNSHEQYF	TGTGCCAGCAGCTTACTCAACTCCCACGAGCAGTACTTC
TRBJ2-1	TRBV5-6	TRBD1	NA	CASSDSQGPNEQFF	TGTGCCAGCAGCGACTCACAGGGGCCCAATGAGCAGTTCTTC
TRBJ2-7	TRBV12-5	TRBD1	NA	CASGIGQGFSYEQYF	TGTGCTAGTGGCATCGGACAGGGATTCTCCTACGAGCAGTACTTC
TRBJ1-5	TRBV10-3	TRBD1	NA	CAISESTPGQGYSNQPQHF	TGTGCCATCAGTGAGTCGACTCCCGGACAGGGCTATAGCAATCAGCCCCAGCATTTT
TRBJ2-1	TRBV4-2	NA	NA	CASSQEAGHDEQFF	TGTGCCAGCAGCCAAGAGGCAGGGCACGATGAGCAGTTCTTC
TRBJ1-5	TRBV4-2	NA	once	CASSQEDGVQPQHF	TGTGCCAGCAGCCAAGAGGACGGGGTTCAGCCCCAGCATTTT
TRBJ1-2	TRBV2	NA	NA	CASSSEMRVAQGYTF	TGTGCCAGCAGTTCTGAGATGCGGGTCGCCCAAGGCTACACCTTC
TRBJ1-2	TRBV15	NA	NA	CATSRAGQLVYGYTF	TGTGCCACCAGCAGAGCCGGACAGCTCGTCTATGGCTACACCTTC
TRBJ2-3	TRBV5-4	TRBD1	NA	CASSLDGQVTGTQYF	TGTGCCAGCAGCTTGGACGGACAGGTGACAGGTACGCAGTATTTT
TRBJ2-3	TRBV6-5	TRBD2	NA	CASSRQRDVDTQYF	TGTGCCAGCAGCCGCCAGCGGGACGTAGATACGCAGTATTTT
TRBJ2-2	TRBV11-3	NA	NA	CASQGGGVGELFF	TGTGCCAGCCAAGGAGGCGGGGTCGGGGAGCTGTTTTTT
TRBJ1-4	TRBV18	NA	once	CASSPFQGEKLFF	TGTGCCAGCTCACCGTTCCAGGGTGAGAAACTGTTTTTT
TRBJ2-1	TRBV2	TRBD1	NA	CASTPGQLYRNSPLSSYNEQFF	TGTGCCAGTACACCGGGACAGCTTTATCGAAACAGTCCCCTAAGCTCCTACAATGAGCAGTTCTTC
TRBJ2-5	TRBV6-5	NA	NA	CASSDRPGVKPYF	TGTGCCAGCAGTGACAGACCGGGGGTCAAACCGTACTTC
TRBJ2-1	TRBV5-6	NA	NA	CASSLEWNEQFF	TGTGCCAGCAGCCTAGAGTGGAATGAGCAGTTCTTC
TRBJ2-1	TRBV5-1	TRBD2	NA	CASSLEGLEPEFYNEQFF	TGCGCCAGCAGCTTGGAGGGACTAGAACCCGAATTTTACAATGAGCAGTTCTTC
TRBJ2-3	TRBV6-6	NA	NA	CASSYRDTQYF	TGTGCCAGCAGTTACCGAGATACGCAGTATTTT
TRBJ2-7	TRBV4-1	NA	NA	CASSQPGTLYEQYF	TGCGCCAGCAGCCAACCCGGGACTTTGTACGAGCAGTACTTC
TRBJ2-6	TRBV7-9	TRBD2	NA	CASSFPAGGSGANVLTF	TGTGCCAGCAGCTTCCCAGCGGGAGGATCTGGGGCCAACGTCCTGACTTTC
TRBJ1-2	TRBV29-1	NA	NA	CSVAGGARDYGYTF	TGCAGCGTCGCAGGCGGGGCTCGGGACTATGGCTACACCTTC
TRBJ1-5	TRBV7-2	NA	NA	CASSLPGGADQPQHF	TGTGCCAGCAGCTTACCGGGGGGGGCGGATCAGCCCCAGCATTTT
TRBJ2-2	TRBV10-3	TRBD1	NA	CAIRPTGGIGTGELFF	TGTGCCATCAGGCCAACAGGGGGAATCGGCACCGGGGAGCTGTTTTTT
TRBJ2-1	TRBV19	TRBD2	NA	CASSTRTSLKASYNEQFF	TGTGCCAGTAGTACAAGGACTAGCCTCAAAGCCTCCTACAATGAGCAGTTCTTC
TRBJ1-6	TRBV6-1	NA	NA	CASRGQRDSPLHF	TGTGCCAGCCGGGGTCAGAGAGATTCACCCCTCCACTTT
TRBJ2-7	TRBV29-1	TRBD2	once	CSVSSGSTAYEQYF	TGCAGCGTATCAAGCGGGAGTACGGCCTACGAGCAGTACTTC
TRBJ2-1	TRBV7-9	TRBD2	NA	CASSWTSGRAGEQFF	TGTGCCAGCAGCTGGACTAGCGGGAGGGCCGGAGAGCAGTTCTTC
TRBJ2-1	TRBV7-2	NA	once	CASSFGRDEQFF	TGTGCCAGCAGCTTTGGGAGAGATGAGCAGTTCTTC
TRBJ2-1	TRBV7-9	TRBD2	NA	CASSQPTSGRISYNEQFF	TGTGCCAGCAGCCAACCGACTAGCGGGAGAATCTCCTACAATGAGCAGTTCTTC
TRBJ1-1	TRBV27	NA	NA	CASSFGEGTEAFF	TGTGCCAGCAGTTTCGGGGAAGGGACTGAAGCTTTCTTT
TRBJ2-3	TRBV11-2	TRBD2	NA	CASRGLAGPPDTQYF	TGTGCCAGCAGAGGACTAGCGGGACCCCCAGATACGCAGTATTTT
TRBJ2-7	TRBV5-4	TRBD1	NA	CASSTDRGVYEQYF	TGTGCCAGCAGCACCGACAGGGGTGTCTACGAGCAGTACTTC
TRBJ1-4	TRBV19	NA	NA	CASRNGVNEKLFF	TGTGCCAGTAGAAACGGGGTTAATGAAAAACTGTTTTTT